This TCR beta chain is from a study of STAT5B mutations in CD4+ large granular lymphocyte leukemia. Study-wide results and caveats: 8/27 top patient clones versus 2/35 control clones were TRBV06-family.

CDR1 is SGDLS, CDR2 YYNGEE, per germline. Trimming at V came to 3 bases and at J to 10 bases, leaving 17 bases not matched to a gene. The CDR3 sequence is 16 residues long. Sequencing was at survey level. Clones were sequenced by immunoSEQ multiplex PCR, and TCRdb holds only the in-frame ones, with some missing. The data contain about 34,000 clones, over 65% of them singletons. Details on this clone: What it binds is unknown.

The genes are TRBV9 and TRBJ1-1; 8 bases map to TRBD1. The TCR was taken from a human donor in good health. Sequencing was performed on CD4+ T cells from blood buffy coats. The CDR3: CASSALQGAGADPAFF. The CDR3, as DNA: TGTGCCAGCAGCGCCCTTCAGGGGGCAGGAGCCGACCCAGCTTTCTTT. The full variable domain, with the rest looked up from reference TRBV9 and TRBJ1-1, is DSGVTQTPKHLITATGQRVTLRCSPRSGDLSVYWYQQSLDQGLQFLIQYYNGEERAKGNILERFSAQQFPDLHSELNLSSLELGDSALYFCASSALQGAGADPAFFGQGTRLTVV.